This TCR beta chain came from a study of blood T cell repertoires in COVID-19. At the level of the study: The samples span acute and convalescent COVID-19 from the United States, Italy and Spain. PBMCs, B-cell-depleted T cells, or T cells were the source of the cDNA or gDNA that made up the material.

Across under 25 US areas, participants ranged in age from 18 to 89 years. The germline V gene encodes CDR1 GTSNPN and CDR2 SVGIG (reference sequence). The CDR3 sequence is 16 residues long. The V gene lost 3 bases and the J gene lost 0 bases, with 12 bases spanning the gap. This clone showed up just once. In the study's own analysis: Amplification of reference gene primers was used by the study to estimate nucleated cell counts. TCRdb's copy holds only in-frame clones and misses some; the assay was immunoSEQ multiplex PCR. The D gene and trimming were derived from the DNA, and the V and J assignments and clone size from that table. The data contain 200,000 or so clones, around 89% of them singletons.

The source of this sequence is a woman aged 18-29 years who had recovered from COVID-19. V gene TRBV30 combines with J gene TRBJ1-6; D perhaps matches TRBD1 (6 bases). The sample consisted of PBMCs or T cells enriched from blood (not recorded which). CDR3 DNA: TGTGCCTGGAGCGGGGACACGGCCTCCTATAATTCACCCCTCCACTTT. Translated, it gives CAWSGDTASYNSPLHF.